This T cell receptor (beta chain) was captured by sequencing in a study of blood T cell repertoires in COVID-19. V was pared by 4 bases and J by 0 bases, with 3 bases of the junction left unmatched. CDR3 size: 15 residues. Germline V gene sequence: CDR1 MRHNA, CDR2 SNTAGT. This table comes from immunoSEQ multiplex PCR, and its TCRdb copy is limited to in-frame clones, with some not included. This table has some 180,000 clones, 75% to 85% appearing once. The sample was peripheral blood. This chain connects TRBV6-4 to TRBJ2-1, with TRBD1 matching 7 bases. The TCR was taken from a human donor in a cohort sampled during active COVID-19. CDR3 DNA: TGTGCCAGCAGTGCCGGGACAGTCTCCTACAATGAGCAGTTCTTC. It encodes CASSAGTVSYNEQFF.